The clone carrying this T cell receptor (beta chain) has a handful of counts. Its antigen is not identified. Germline and genes: mouse. The CDR3 extends 1 residue past the end of the read, so its final part is completed from the germline J gene. Germline V gene lookup returns CDR1 NSHNY and CDR2 SYGAGN. The V end was cut by 0 bases, the J end by 5 bases, with 11 bases between. This CDR3 region has 15 residues. Sequencing used immunoSEQ multiplex PCR; TCRdb keeps in-frame clones, though not all of them. The repertoire includes over a thousand clones, around 58% of them detected once, and over 5% sits in the top ten. The sample is drawn from a study of tissue T cells after allogeneic stem cell transplantation. Study observations and caveats: Within patients, tissue anatomy strongly shaped TCR repertoire composition. Limitations included a small, clinically heterogeneous cohort and limited sampling depth. Motif-based clustering found tissue-specific repertoire signatures shared across patients, though few clones were shared. Only a limited share of tissue TCRs appeared in blood or spleen.

The chain has TRBV13-1 and TRBJ2-2, with D maybe TRBD1 (5 bases). The receptor comes from a female BALB/c mouse in good health. MHC haplotype of the strain: H2-d. Sequenced: skin. The covered CDR3 bases are TGTGCCAGCAGTGATGCCCAGCCAGGGACCGGGCAGCTCTAC. Translation: CASSDAQPGTGQLY. The complete CDR3 sequence is CASSDAQPGTGQLYF.